What follows are 4 T cell receptor beta chains derived from one specimen sequenced in a study of spatial heterogeneity in lung cancer. Time point of the sample: sample taken at primary tumor resection. Researchers sequenced whole RNA taken from tumor, nontumor lung or frozen PBMC without sorting. TCRdb called the 5' RACE reads again in MiXCR, with one record for every CDR3 protein. The sample holds more than 35,000 distinct CDR3 sequences, 4% to 6% seen once. Source: PBMCs, taken at surgery. The receptors shown here come from a female donor with early-stage non-small cell lung cancer.

The chain has TRBV7-9 and TRBJ1-1, with D uncertain. V lost 1 base to trimming and J lost 1 base, with 7 bases between them. This CDR3 is built from 14 residues. The germline gives CDR1 SEHNR, CDR2 FQNEAQ (reference sequence). CDR3 sequence: CASSLVRANTEAFF. CDR3 sequence (DNA): TGTGCCAGCAGCTTAGTCAGAGCGAACACTGAAGCTTTCTTT.

This clonotype was recorded at least ten times. This rearrangement joins TRBV6-5 to TRBJ2-4, with D perhaps being TRBD1 or TRBD2 (7 bases each). CDR1 and CDR2 from the germline V gene are MNHEY and SVGAGI. Trimming shortened V by 6 bases and J by 0 bases, and 15 bases separated the two germline ends. The CDR3 sequence is 16 residues long. The CDR3 sequence is CASSPQGRGAKNIQYF. The CDR3 bases are TGTGCCAGCAGCCCACAGGGGAGGGGAGCCAAAAACATTCAGTACTTC.

This clonotype was seen many times. Possible read error: a much larger clone is one base away. This chain connects TRBV5-1 to TRBJ2-1; 12 bases match TRBD2. CDR3 length equals 15 residues. In germline, CDR1 is SGHRS, CDR2 YFSETQ. After removal of 2 bases from V and 5 bases from J, the junction contained 2 bases not matched to a gene. The CDR3 DNA reads TGCGCCAGCAGCTTACTAGCGGGGGGCGACAATGAGCAGTTCTTC. Its translation: CASSLLAGGDNEQFF. Full variable domain (rest looked up from reference TRBV5-1 and TRBJ2-1): KAGVTQTPRYLIKTRGQQVTLSCSPISGHRSVSWYQQTPGQGLQFLFEYFSETQRNKGNFPGRFSGRQFSNSRSEMNVSTLELGDSALYLCASSLLAGGDNEQFFGPGTRLTVL.

This clonotype was recorded at least ten times. The chain uses TRBV28 and TRBJ2-7; 11 bases match TRBD1. The CDR3 runs to 15 residues. The ends lost 9 bases at V and 6 bases at J; junction bases unmatched: 13. CDR1 is MDHEN, CDR2 SYDVKM, per germline. The CDR3 reads CASTLRGTGGSEQYF. The CDR3 nucleotides read TGTGCCAGTACCCTGCGGGGGACAGGGGGATCCGAGCAGTACTTC.